Presented here are 21 T cell receptor beta chains from one specimen sequenced in a study of human T cells and chemical hapten exposure. Using its own MiXCR run on the RACE reads, TCRdb lists one record per CDR3 protein. The sample holds 380,000 or so distinct CDR3 sequences; approximately 5.1% are singletons and the top ten take roughly 2.4%. The time point is: patch test 1, 2 weeks after DPC sensitization. Treatment noted: therapeutic diphenylcyclopropenone sensitization with weekly scalp DPC. This sample comprised whole blood, obtained in connection with sensitization to the hapten diphenylcyclopropenone (DPC). These receptors were obtained from a woman aged 50 to 60 with alopecia areata. Some clones in this sample may be carry-over from other donors' samples.

Remarks on this clonotype: A read error may be the cause here, since a much bigger clone is one base away. The CDR3 sequence: CASSMDWGQANTEAFF. The CDR3 bases are TGCGCCAGCAGCATGGATTGGGGGCAGGCGAACACTGAAGCTTTCTTT. The chain is built from TRBV5-1 and TRBJ1-1, with D possibly TRBD1 on 6 matching bases. V gave up 4 bases and J gave up 1 base, with 17 bases separating them. CDR3 size: 16 residues. CDR1 SGHRS and CDR2 YFSETQ come from the germline V gene.

There are many counts of this clonotype. The chain couples TRBV24-1 to TRBJ2-3; the D is unclear. Germline assignment: CDR1 KGHDR and CDR2 SFDVKD. The CDR3 has 14 residues. Trimming pared 1 base from V and 0 bases from J, leaving 4 bases between. The CDR3 reads CATSDFPSTDTQYF. CDR3 in DNA: TGTGCCACCAGTGATTTTCCTAGCACAGATACGCAGTATTTT.

This clonotype was observed a handful of times. The chain has TRBV24-1 and TRBJ2-2, with 9 bases lining up with TRBD1. Germline lookup yields CDR1 KGHDR and CDR2 SFDVKD. V shed 6 bases and J 6 bases; nucleotides not matched to a gene: 10. CDR3 length equals 16 residues. Here the CDR3 DNA reads TGTGCCACCAGTCACCGGGACAGGGTGTCGGCCGGGGAGCTGTTTTTT. As protein: CATSHRDRVSAGELFF.

Ten or more counts support this clonotype. The CDR3 DNA reads TGTGCCAGCGCCACTCAGGCGTATGGCTACACCTTC. Translated: CASATQAYGYTF. The chain employs TRBV3-1 and TRBJ1-2, with D uncertain. Trimming removed 8 bases from V and 5 bases from J, with 12 bases in between. This CDR3 is 12 amino acids long. Germline-derived CDR1 and CDR2 are LGHDT and YNNKEL (reference sequence).

The V and J genes are TRBV27 and TRBJ2-7, with 8 nucleotides matching TRBD1. The CDR3 has 17 amino acids. The ends lost 2 bases at V and 3 bases at J; junction bases unmatched: 12. Germline values: CDR1 MNHEY, CDR2 SMNVEV (reference sequence). CDR3 loop: CASSLSAWTGMVYEQYF. In nucleotides, the CDR3 is TGTGCCAGCAGTTTAAGCGCCTGGACAGGGATGGTCTACGAGCAGTACTTC.

This clonotype was observed at least ten times. The chain employs TRBV9 and TRBJ1-6; TRBD1 matches at 7 bases. The CDR3 spans 14 residues. J was trimmed by 5 bases and V by 3 bases; bases with no gene match: 2. Germline V lookup: CDR1 SGDLS, CDR2 YYNGEE. The CDR3 region is CASSGGTDNSPLHF. The CDR3 coding sequence is TGTGCCAGCAGCGGAGGGACAGATAATTCACCCCTCCACTTT.

This clonotype was counted ten times or more. CDR3 DNA sequence: TGCAGCGGAAGGACAGGGGGCGCGGATCAGCCCCAGCATTTT. Translation gives CSGRTGGADQPQHF. This chain links TRBV29-1 with TRBJ1-5, with 11 bases matching TRBD1. The length of the CDR3 is 14 residues. Per germline, CDR1 SQVTM and CDR2 ANQGSEA. Trimming at V came to 7 bases and at J to 5 bases, leaving 7 bases not matched to a gene.

V gene TRBV15 combines with J gene TRBJ2-2; tentatively, D is TRBD1 (5 bases). The germline V gene has CDR1 LNHNV and CDR2 YYDKDF (reference sequence). The CDR3 covers 16 residues. Trimming cost V 0 bases and J 7 bases, with 15 bases left between them. For the CDR3, the DNA is TGTGCCACCAGCAGAGATCGGGCAGGGCTGGACGGGGAGCTGTTTTTT. It yields the protein CATSRDRAGLDGELFF.

This clonotype was picked up many times. This chain joins TRBV6-2 or TRBV6-3 and TRBJ2-7, with 9 positions matching TRBD1. Germline assignment: CDR1 MNHEY and CDR2 SVGEGT. V trimming: 6 bases; J trimming: 4 bases; junction bases outside the gene matches: 7. The CDR3 sequence is 14 residues long. This CDR3 is CASSSGTGTYEQYF. The CDR3 DNA reads TGTGCCAGCAGCTCCGGGACAGGGACGTACGAGCAGTACTTC.

This clonotype came up a few times. The chain couples TRBV5-4 to TRBJ2-3; 7 bases match TRBD2. Unmatched junction bases numbered 11, after V lost 8 bases and J lost 2 bases. This CDR3 contains 15 residues. Germline loops: CDR1 SGHNT, CDR2 YYREEE (reference sequence). The CDR3 DNA reads as TGTGCCAGTAGGCTGCGCGGGGGACCCACAGATACGCAGTATTTT. Translated, it gives CASRLRGGPTDTQYF.

Only a few counts were recorded for this clonotype. The V call is TRBV9, the J call TRBJ2-3; D is ambiguous. The CDR3 contains 15 residues. The V end was cut by 0 bases, the J end by 0 bases, with 8 bases between. Germline CDR1 and CDR2: SGDLS and YYNGEE. The CDR3 reads CASSVGLPSTDTQYF. The CDR3 coding sequence is TGTGCCAGCAGCGTAGGACTGCCCAGCACAGATACGCAGTATTTT. Together with reference TRBV9 and TRBJ2-3, the CDR3 gives the full variable domain: DSGVTQTPKHLITATGQRVTLRCSPRSGDLSVYWYQQSLDQGLQFLIQYYNGEERAKGNILERFSAQQFPDLHSELNLSSLELGDSALYFCASSVGLPSTDTQYFGPGTRLTVL.

This clonotype was observed at least ten times. This chain joins TRBV12-3 or TRBV12-4 and TRBJ1-3, with D possibly matching TRBD1 (6 bases). The CDR3 has 13 amino acids. Trimming pared 6 bases from V and 4 bases from J, leaving 10 bases between. The CDR3 DNA sequence: TGTGCCAGCAGACCAGGGGTAGGAAACACCATATATTTT. This gives the protein CASRPGVGNTIYF.

The sample holds a few counts of this clonotype. The J gene is TRBJ2-1, the V gene TRBV14; 8 bases line up with TRBD2. Looked up from germline, CDR1 is SGHDN and CDR2 is FVKESK. Trimming removed 0 bases from V and 8 bases from J; junction bases left unmatched: 9. The CDR3 covers 16 residues. The CDR3 coding sequence is TGTGCCAGCAGCCAAGATCTCCAGCGGGAGTATTATGAGCAGTTCTTC. Translation gives CASSQDLQREYYEQFF.

In its sample, this clonotype was seen a few times. J is TRBJ2-7 and V is TRBV28, with D tentatively TRBD2 (6 bases). V was pared by 6 bases and J by 2 bases, with 17 bases between. CDR1 is MDHEN and CDR2 is SYDVKM in the germline V gene. The CDR3 contains 15 residues. The CDR3 is CASSPPTSFAYEQYF. The CDR3 nucleotides read TGTGCCAGCAGCCCCCCGACTAGTTTCGCCTACGAGCAGTACTTC.

This clonotype was seen ten or more times. V gene TRBV7-9 combines with J gene TRBJ1-4; D unclear. Trimming shortened V by 1 base and J by 8 bases, and 14 bases separated the two germline ends. The CDR3 contains 15 residues. Germline CDR1 is SEHNR and CDR2 is FQNEAQ (reference sequence). In nucleotides, the CDR3 is TGTGCCAGCAGCTTAGGAGGAGGGTTGTACGAAAAACTGTTTTTT. It specifies CASSLGGGLYEKLFF.

Many counts were recorded for this clonotype. The chain couples TRBV5-6 to TRBJ1-3; 9 nucleotides match TRBD1. V shed 0 bases, J shed 0 bases, and the junction held 4 bases outside the gene matches. The CDR3 has 17 residues. The germline CDR1 and CDR2 sequences are SGHDT and YYEEEE. CDR3: CASSLGTGVLSGNTIYF. In DNA form, the CDR3 reads TGTGCCAGCAGCTTGGGGACAGGGGTCCTCTCTGGAAACACCATATATTTT.

This chain joins TRBV27 and TRBJ1-5, with D tentatively TRBD1 (5 bases). CDR1 is MNHEY, CDR2 SMNVEV, per germline (reference sequence). V was clipped by 0 bases and J by 3 bases, with 6 bases between them. The CDR3 runs 14 residues. For the CDR3, the DNA is TGTGCCAGCAGTTTATCAGGGACCAATCAGCCCCAGCATTTT. Translating it yields CASSLSGTNQPQHF.

Notes on this clonotype: This may be a read error, as it is one base from a much larger clone. The chain couples TRBV29-1 to TRBJ2-5, with D perhaps TRBD1 or TRBD2 (5 bases each). V lost 6 bases and J 9 bases, leaving 23 bases between the germline ends. The CDR3 covers 14 residues. From germline, CDR1 is SQVTM and CDR2 ANQGSEA. The DNA for the CDR3 is TGCAGCGTCCGGGGCTCGGACCTCATTAAGGCCCAGTACTTC. Residues: CSVRGSDLIKAQYF.

A few counts support this clonotype. The chain is built from TRBV28 and TRBJ2-1; D not resolved. CDR1 MDHEN and CDR2 SYDVKM come from the germline V gene. The CDR3 consists of 11 residues. V was pared by 10 bases and J by 10 bases, with 14 bases between. The CDR3 region has the DNA TGTGCCACCTCATTTGGTGGCGAGCAGTTCTTC. It codes for CATSFGGEQFF.

There are a few counts of this clonotype. The V call is TRBV7-3, the J call TRBJ1-1; possible D gene TRBD1, 5 bases. Deletions cut 4 bases from V and 4 bases from J, with 13 bases between. CDR1 and CDR2 (germline): SGHTA, FQGTGA. CDR3 size: 14 residues. CDR3 bases: TGTGCCAGCAGCTCGGGACTTCCCGGCACTGAAGCTTTCTTT. It encodes CASSSGLPGTEAFF.

This clonotype was detected many times. The gene calls are TRBV20-1 and TRBJ1-1; D remains ambiguous. The CDR3 loop spans 12 amino acids. Germline V lookup: CDR1 DFQATT, CDR2 SNEGSKA (reference sequence). Trimming took off 7 bases at V and 1 base at J, with 10 bases between the two ends. The CDR3, as DNA: TGCAGTGTTCTTTCCGGGAACACTGAAGCTTTCTTT. Its protein product is CSVLSGNTEAFF.